The present TCR beta chain was sequenced within a study of blood T cell repertoires in COVID-19. This clone was recorded a few times. Source study methods: Using reference gene primer amplification, nucleated cell counts were estimated. Data came from immunoSEQ multiplex PCR; TCRdb stores just in-frame clones and leaves some out. V and J calls and clone size follow that table, whereas D and trimming were derived from the DNA. The table has a few hundred thousand clones, approximately 77% seen once. Sequenced material: peripheral blood. This sequence originates from a young woman with acute or convalescent COVID-19.

As DNA, the CDR3 is TGTGCCAGCAGCCAAGGCCGACAGGGGAAACTGTTTTTT. Amino acid sequence: CASSQGRQGKLFF. V is TRBV14 and J is TRBJ1-4, with 8 bases matching TRBD1. The CDR3 spans 13 residues. V lost 1 base and J lost 11; bases outside the gene matches: 3. Germline loops: CDR1 SGHDN, CDR2 FVKESK. Complete variable domain (other parts from reference TRBV14 and TRBJ1-4): EAGVTQFPSHSVIEKGQTVTLRCDPISGHDNLYWYRRVMGKEIKFLLHFVKESKQDESGMPNNRFLAERTGGTYSTLKVQPAELEDSGVYFCASSQGRQGKLFFGSGTQLSVL.